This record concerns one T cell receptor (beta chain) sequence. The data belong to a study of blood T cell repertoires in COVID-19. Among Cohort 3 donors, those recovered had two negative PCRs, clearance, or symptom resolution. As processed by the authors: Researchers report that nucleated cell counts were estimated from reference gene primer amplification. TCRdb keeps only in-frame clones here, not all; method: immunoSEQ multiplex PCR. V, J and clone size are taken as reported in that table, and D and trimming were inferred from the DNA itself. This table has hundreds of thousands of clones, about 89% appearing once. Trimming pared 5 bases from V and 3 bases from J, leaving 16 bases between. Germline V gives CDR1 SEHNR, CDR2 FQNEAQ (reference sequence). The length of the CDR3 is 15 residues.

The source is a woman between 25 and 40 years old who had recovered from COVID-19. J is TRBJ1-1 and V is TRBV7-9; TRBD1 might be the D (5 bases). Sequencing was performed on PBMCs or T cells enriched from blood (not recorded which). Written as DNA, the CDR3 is TGTGCCAGCAGCCCCACCCGGGGGAGGGACACTGAAGCTTTCTTT. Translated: CASSPTRGRDTEAFF.